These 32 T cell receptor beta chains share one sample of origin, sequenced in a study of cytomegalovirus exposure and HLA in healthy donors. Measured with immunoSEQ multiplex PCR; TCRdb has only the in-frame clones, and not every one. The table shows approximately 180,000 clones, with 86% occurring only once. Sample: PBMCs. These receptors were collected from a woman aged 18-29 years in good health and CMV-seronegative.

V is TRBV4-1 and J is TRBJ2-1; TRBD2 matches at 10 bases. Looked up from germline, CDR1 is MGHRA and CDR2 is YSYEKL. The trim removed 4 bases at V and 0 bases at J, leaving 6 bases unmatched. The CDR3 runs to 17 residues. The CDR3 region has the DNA TGCGCCAGCAGCCGGGGACTAGCGCCTAGCTCCTACAATGAGCAGTTCTTC. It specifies CASSRGLAPSSYNEQFF.

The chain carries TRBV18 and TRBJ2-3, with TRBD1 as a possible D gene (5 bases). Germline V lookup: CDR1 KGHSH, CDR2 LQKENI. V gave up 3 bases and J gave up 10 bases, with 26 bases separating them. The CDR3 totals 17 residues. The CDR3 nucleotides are TGTGCCAGCTCACCCTTCGATGAAGGGGCAAGGAAAGAGGCGCAGTATTTT. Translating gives CASSPFDEGARKEAQYF.

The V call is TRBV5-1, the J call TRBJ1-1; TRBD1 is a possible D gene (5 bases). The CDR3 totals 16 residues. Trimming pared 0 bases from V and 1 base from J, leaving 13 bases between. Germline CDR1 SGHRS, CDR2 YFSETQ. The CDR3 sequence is CASSLGGGRGNTEAFF. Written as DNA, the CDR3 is TGCGCCAGCAGCTTGGGCGGGGGACGGGGGAACACTGAAGCTTTCTTT.

In DNA, the CDR3 is TGTGCCAGTAGTATTCGGGGGGCGGTGGGAGCGACCCAGCATTTT. Its translation is CASSIRGAVGATQHF. The chain recombines TRBV19 with TRBJ1-5; possible D gene TRBD1, 6 bases. Trimming took off 3 bases at V and 11 bases at J, with 20 bases between the two ends. The CDR3 totals 15 residues. CDR1 LNHDA and CDR2 SQIVND come from the germline V gene (reference sequence).

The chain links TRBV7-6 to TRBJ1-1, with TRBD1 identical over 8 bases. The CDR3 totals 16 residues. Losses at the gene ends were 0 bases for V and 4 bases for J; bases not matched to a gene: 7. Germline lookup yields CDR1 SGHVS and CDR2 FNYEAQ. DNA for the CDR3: TGTGCCAGCAGCTTAGCTGCAGGGGGCAAAAGCACTGAAGCTTTCTTT. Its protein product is CASSLAAGGKSTEAFF. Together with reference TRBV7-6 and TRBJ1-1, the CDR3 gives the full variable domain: GAGVSQSPRYKVTKRGQDVALRCDPISGHVSLYWYRQALGQGPEFLTYFNYEAQQDKSGLPNDRFSAERPEGSISTLTIQRTEQRDSAMYRCASSLAAGGKSTEAFFGQGTRLTVV.

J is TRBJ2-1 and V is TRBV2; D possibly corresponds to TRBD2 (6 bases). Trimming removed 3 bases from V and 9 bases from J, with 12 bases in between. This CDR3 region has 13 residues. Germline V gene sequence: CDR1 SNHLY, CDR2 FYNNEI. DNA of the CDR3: TGTGCCAGCAGTGAGAGATGGCGGGGTGAGCAGTTCTTC. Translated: CASSERWRGEQFF.

As DNA, the CDR3 is TGCGCCAGCAGCTTGGAGGGGCCCAATGAGCAGTTCTTC. It translates to CASSLEGPNEQFF. The V gene is TRBV5-1, the J gene TRBJ2-1; tentative D call: TRBD1 (5 bases). V gave up 0 bases and J gave up 6 bases, with 7 bases separating them. The CDR3 has 13 residues. Germline loops: CDR1 SGHRS, CDR2 YFSETQ.

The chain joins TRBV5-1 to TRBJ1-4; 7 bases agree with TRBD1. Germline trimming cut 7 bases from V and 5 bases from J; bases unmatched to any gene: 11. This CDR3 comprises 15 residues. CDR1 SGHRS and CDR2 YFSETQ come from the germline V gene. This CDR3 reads CASSFWDSGNEKLFF. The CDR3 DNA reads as TGCGCCAGCTCCTTCTGGGACAGTGGAAATGAAAAACTGTTTTTT.

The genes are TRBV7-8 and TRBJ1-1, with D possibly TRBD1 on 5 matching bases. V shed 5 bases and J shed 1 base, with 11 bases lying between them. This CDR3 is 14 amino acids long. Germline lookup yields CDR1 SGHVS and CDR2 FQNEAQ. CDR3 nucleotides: TGTGCCAGCAGCGTGGGACTGACGAACACTGAAGCTTTCTTT. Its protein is CASSVGLTNTEAFF.

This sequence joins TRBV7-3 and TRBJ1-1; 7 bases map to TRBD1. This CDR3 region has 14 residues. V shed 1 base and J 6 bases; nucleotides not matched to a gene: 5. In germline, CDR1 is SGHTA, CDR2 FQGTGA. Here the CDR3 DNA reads TGTGCCAGCAGCTTAAGTGGCAGGGGGTCTGAAGCTTTCTTT. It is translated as CASSLSGRGSEAFF.

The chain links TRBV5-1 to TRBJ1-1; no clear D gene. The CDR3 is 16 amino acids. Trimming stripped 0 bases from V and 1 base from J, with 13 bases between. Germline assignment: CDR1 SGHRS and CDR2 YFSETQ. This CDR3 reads CASSLANVAANTEAFF. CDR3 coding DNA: TGCGCCAGCAGCTTGGCCAATGTGGCGGCGAACACTGAAGCTTTCTTT. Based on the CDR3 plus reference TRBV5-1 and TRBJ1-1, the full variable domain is KAGVTQTPRYLIKTRGQQVTLSCSPISGHRSVSWYQQTPGQGLQFLFEYFSETQRNKGNFPGRFSGRQFSNSRSEMNVSTLELGDSALYLCASSLANVAANTEAFFGQGTRLTVV.

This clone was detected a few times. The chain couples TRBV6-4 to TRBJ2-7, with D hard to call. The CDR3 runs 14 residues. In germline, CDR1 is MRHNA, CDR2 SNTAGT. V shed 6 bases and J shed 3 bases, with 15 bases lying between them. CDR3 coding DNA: TGTGCCAGCAGAAACCTGGTGCGCGACTACGAGCAGTACTTC. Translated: CASRNLVRDYEQYF.

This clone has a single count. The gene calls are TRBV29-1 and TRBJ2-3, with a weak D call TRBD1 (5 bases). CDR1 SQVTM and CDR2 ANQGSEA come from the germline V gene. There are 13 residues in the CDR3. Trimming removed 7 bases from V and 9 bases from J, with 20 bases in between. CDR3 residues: CSARRYDSETQYF. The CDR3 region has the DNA TGCAGCGCCCGGCGGTATGACAGTGAGACGCAGTATTTT.

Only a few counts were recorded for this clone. This CDR3 reads CASEREKLFF. The CDR3 DNA is TGTGCCAGCGAGAGGGAAAAACTGTTTTTT. This chain connects TRBV19 to TRBJ1-4; the D is unclear. V was pared by 9 bases and J by 8 bases, with 7 bases between. The CDR3 extends over 10 amino acids. Looked up from germline, CDR1 is LNHDA and CDR2 is SQIVND (reference sequence).

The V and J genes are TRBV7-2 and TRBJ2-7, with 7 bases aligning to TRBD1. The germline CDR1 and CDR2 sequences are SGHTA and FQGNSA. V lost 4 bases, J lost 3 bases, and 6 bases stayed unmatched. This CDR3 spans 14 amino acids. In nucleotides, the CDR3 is TGTGCCAGCAGCTACTCGACAGGGTTCTACGAGCAGTACTTC. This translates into CASSYSTGFYEQYF.

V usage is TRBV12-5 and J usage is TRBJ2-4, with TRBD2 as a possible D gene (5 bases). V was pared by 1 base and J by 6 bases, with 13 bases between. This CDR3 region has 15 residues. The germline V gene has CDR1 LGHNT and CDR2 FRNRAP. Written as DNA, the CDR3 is TGTGCTAGTGGTTTGGCTAGCCGGGGTGGAAACATTCAGTACTTC. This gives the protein CASGLASRGGNIQYF.

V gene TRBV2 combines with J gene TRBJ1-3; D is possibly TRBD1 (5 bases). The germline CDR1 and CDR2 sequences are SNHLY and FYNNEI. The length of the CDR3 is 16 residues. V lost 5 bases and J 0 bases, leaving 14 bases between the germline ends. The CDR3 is CASSQPRGGSGNTIYF. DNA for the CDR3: TGTGCCAGCAGTCAACCTCGGGGGGGCTCTGGAAACACCATATATTTT. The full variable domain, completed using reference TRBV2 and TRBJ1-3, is EPEVTQTPSHQVTQMGQEVILRCVPISNHLYFYWYRQILGQKVEFLVSFYNNEISEKSEIFDDQFSVERPDGSNFTLKIRSTKLEDSAMYFCASSQPRGGSGNTIYFGEGSWLTVV.

For the CDR3, the DNA is TGTGCCAGTAGTATACGGAGCAGGGTTGAGGGGGCGAACACTGAAGCTTTCTTT. Its protein product is CASSIRSRVEGANTEAFF. The chain couples TRBV19 to TRBJ1-1; 7 bases match TRBD1. The CDR3 runs to 18 residues. CDR1 and CDR2 from the germline V gene are LNHDA and SQIVND (reference sequence). V lost 2 bases to trimming and J lost 1 base; unmatched junction nucleotides: 13.

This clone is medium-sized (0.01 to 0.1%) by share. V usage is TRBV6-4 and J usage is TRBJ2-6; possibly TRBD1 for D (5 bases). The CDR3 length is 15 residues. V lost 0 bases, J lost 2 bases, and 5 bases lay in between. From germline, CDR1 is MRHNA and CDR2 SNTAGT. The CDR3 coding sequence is TGTGCCAGCAGTGACTCAGGGGCTGGGGCCAACGTCCTGACTTTC. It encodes CASSDSGAGANVLTF.

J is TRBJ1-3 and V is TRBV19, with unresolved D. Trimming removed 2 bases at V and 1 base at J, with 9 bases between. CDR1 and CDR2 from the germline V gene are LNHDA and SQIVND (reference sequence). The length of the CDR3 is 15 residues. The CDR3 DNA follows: TGTGCCAGTAGTATACGGTCGGGGTCTGGAAACACCATATATTTT. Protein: CASSIRSGSGNTIYF.

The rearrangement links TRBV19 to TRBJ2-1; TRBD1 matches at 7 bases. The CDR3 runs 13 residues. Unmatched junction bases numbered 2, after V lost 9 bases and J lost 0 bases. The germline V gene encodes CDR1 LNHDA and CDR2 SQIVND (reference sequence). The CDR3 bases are TGTGCCAGCACAGGGGTCTCCTACAATGAGCAGTTCTTC. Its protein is CASTGVSYNEQFF.

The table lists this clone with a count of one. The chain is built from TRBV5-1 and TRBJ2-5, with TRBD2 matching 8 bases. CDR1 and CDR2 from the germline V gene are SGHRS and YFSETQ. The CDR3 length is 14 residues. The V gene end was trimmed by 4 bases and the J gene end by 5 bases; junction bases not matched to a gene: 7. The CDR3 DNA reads TGCGCCAGCAGCCCGACAGCGGGAGTGGAGACCCAGTACTTC. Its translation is CASSPTAGVETQYF.

In DNA, the CDR3 is TGTGCCAGCAGCCCCGGACAGGGGAACACTGAAGCTTTCTTT. Translating it yields CASSPGQGNTEAFF. V gene TRBV5-4 combines with J gene TRBJ1-1; 8 bases align to TRBD1. CDR1 is SGHNT and CDR2 is YYREEE in the germline V gene (reference sequence). V was pared by 4 bases and J by 1 base, with 3 bases of the junction left unmatched. The CDR3 runs to 14 residues.

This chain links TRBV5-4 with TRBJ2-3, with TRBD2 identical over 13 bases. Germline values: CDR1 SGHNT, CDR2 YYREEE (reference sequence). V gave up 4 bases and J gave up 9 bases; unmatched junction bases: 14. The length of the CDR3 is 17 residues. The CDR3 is CASSDGTSGTRGWTQYF. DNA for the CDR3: TGTGCCAGCAGCGACGGGACTAGCGGGACCCGGGGCTGGACGCAGTATTTT.

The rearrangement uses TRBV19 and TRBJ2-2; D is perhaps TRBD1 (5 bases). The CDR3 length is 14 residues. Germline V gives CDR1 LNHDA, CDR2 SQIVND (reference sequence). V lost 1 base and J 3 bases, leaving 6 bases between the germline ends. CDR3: CASSIGQYTGELFF. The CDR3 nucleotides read TGTGCCAGTAGTATAGGACAGTACACCGGGGAGCTGTTTTTT.

The CDR3 loop reads CASRLGQRGRGNTEAFF. In nucleotides, the CDR3 is TGTGCAAGTCGCTTAGGCCAGAGGGGGCGAGGGAACACTGAAGCTTTCTTT. This chain connects TRBV12-2 to TRBJ1-1; the D call of TRBD1 is as the table states it, not checked on the DNA. TRBV12-2 is termed a pseudogene. This CDR3 spans 17 amino acids.

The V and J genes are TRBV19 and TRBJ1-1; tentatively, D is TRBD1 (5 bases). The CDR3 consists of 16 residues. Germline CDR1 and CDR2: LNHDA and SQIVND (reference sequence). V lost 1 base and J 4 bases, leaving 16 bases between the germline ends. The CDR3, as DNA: TGTGCCAGTAGTATAGTTTGGGGGGGTGACGCCACTGAAGCTTTCTTT. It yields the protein CASSIVWGGDATEAFF.

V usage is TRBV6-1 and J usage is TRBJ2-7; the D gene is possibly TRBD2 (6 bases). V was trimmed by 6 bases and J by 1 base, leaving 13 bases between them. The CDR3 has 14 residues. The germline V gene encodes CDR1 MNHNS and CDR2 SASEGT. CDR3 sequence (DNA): TGTGCCAGCAGGGAGGGTCGGTTTTCCTACGAGCAGTACTTC. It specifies CASREGRFSYEQYF.

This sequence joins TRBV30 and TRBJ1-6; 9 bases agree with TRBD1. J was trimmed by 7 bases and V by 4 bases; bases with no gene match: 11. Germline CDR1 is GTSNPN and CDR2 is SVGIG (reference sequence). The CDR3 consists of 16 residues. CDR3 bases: TGTGCCTGGACCCTGCATCCCGGGACAGGGAATTCACCCCTCCACTTT. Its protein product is CAWTLHPGTGNSPLHF.

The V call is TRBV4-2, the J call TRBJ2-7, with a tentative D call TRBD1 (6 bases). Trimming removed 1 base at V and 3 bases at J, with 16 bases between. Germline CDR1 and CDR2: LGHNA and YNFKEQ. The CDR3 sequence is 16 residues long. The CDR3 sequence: CASSQGPGQLLYEQYF. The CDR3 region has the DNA TGTGCCAGCAGCCAAGGCCCCGGACAGCTCCTCTACGAGCAGTACTTC.

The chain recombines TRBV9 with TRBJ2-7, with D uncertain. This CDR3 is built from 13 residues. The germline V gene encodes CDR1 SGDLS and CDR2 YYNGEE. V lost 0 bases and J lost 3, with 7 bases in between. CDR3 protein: CASSVDADYEQYF. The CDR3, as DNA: TGTGCCAGCAGCGTAGACGCAGACTACGAGCAGTACTTC. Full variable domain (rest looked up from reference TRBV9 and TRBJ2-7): DSGVTQTPKHLITATGQRVTLRCSPRSGDLSVYWYQQSLDQGLQFLIQYYNGEERAKGNILERFSAQQFPDLHSELNLSSLELGDSALYFCASSVDADYEQYFGPGTRLTVT.

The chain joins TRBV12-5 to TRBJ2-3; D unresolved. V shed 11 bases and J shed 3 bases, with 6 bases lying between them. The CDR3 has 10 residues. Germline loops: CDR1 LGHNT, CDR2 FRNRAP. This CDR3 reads CAGETDTQYF. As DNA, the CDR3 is TGTGCTGGAGAGACAGATACGCAGTATTTT.